This TCR beta chain comes out of a study of shared clonotypes between healthy human individuals. The study's findings and limits: Of the naive CD4 clonotypes, approximately 5% were shared across four donors. Naive subsets, compared against memory subsets, generally had larger estimated richness values.

In the case of this clone: Its antigen is still unknown.

The germline V gene encodes CDR1 SGHAT and CDR2 FQNNGV. The CDR3 is 13 residues long. The V end lost 3 bases, the J end lost 3 bases, and 7 bases lay between the germline ends. Assay execution proceeded at the deep level. Libraries were prepared by immunoSEQ multiplex PCR; TCRdb keeps only in-frame clonotypes and omits some of them. The repertoire includes about 2 million clones, about 94% of them detected once, and around 1% sits in the top ten. Naive CD8 cells were CD45RO-negative, positively selected for CCR7, excluding terminally differentiated effector memory CD45RA+ cells. What was sequenced was naive CD8+ T cells sorted from blood. The V call is TRBV11-2, the J call TRBJ2-3; D is undetermined. This receptor was obtained from a man aged 18-30 years in good health. CDR3 amino acids: CASSFETTDTQYF. For the CDR3, the DNA is TGTGCCAGCAGCTTTGAGACAACAGATACGCAGTATTTT.